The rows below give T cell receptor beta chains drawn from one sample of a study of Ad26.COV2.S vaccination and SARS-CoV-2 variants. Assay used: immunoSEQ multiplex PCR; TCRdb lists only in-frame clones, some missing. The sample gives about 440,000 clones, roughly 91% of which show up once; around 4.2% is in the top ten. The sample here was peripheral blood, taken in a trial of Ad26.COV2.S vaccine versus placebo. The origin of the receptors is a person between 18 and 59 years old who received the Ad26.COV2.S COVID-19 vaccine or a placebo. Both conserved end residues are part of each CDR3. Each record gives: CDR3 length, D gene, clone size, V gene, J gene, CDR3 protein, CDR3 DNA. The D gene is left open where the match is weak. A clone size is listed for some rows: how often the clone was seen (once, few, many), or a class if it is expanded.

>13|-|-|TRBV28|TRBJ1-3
CASSWGSGNTIYF
TGTGCCAGCAGTTGGGGGTCCGGAAACACCATATATTTT
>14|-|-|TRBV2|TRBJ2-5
CASSEQQRLSAQYF
TGTGCCAGCAGTGAACAGCAGCGGCTTTCGGCCCAGTACTTC
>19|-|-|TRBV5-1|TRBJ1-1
CASSLGASVGRVRNTEAFF
TGCGCCAGCAGCTTGGGTGCTTCGGTCGGCAGGGTTAGGAACACTGAAGCTTTCTTT
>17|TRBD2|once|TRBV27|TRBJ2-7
CASSLVGTSGRAYEQYF
TGTGCCAGCAGTTTAGTCGGGACTAGCGGGAGGGCCTACGAGCAGTACTTC
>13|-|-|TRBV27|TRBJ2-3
CASSFNRADTQYF
TGTGCCAGCAGTTTCAACAGGGCAGATACGCAGTATTTT
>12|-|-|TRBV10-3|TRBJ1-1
CAIRVGETEAFF
TGTGCCATCAGGGTGGGTGAGACTGAAGCTTTCTTT
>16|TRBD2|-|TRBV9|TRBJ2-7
CASSVASAGQAYEQYF
TGTGCCAGCAGCGTAGCCTCAGCGGGGCAAGCCTACGAGCAGTACTTC
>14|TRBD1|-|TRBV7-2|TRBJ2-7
CASSSRQGIYEQYF
TGTGCCAGCAGTTCCCGACAGGGGATTTACGAGCAGTACTTC
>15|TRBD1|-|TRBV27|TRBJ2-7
CASSFADRDPYEQYF
TGTGCCAGCAGTTTTGCAGACAGGGACCCCTACGAGCAGTACTTC
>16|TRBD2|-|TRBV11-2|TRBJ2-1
CASSDPGAGGYNEQFF
TGTGCCAGCAGCGACCCCGGGGCGGGAGGCTACAATGAGCAGTTCTTC
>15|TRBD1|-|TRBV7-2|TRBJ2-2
CASSLRGRRTGELFF
TGTGCCAGCAGCTTAAGGGGGCGCAGGACCGGGGAGCTGTTTTTT
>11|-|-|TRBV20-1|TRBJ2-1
CSARRNNEQFF
TGCAGTGCTAGAAGGAACAATGAGCAGTTCTTC
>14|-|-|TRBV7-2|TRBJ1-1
CASSLGAPNTEAFF
TGTGCCAGCAGCTTAGGGGCCCCGAACACTGAAGCTTTCTTT
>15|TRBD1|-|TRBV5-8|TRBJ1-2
CASHTLETGDYGYTF
TGTGCCAGCCATACTCTGGAGACAGGGGACTATGGCTACACCTTC
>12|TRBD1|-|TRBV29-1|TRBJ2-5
CSATGGQETQYF
TGCAGCGCGACAGGGGGCCAAGAGACCCAGTACTTC
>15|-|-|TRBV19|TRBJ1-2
CASSIDRGGPHGYTF
TGTGCCAGTAGTATAGACAGGGGTGGACCTCATGGCTACACCTTC
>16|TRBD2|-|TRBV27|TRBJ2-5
CASSPTGLAARETQYF
TGTGCCAGCAGTCCGACCGGACTAGCGGCGAGAGAGACCCAGTACTTC
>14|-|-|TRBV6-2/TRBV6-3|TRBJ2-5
CASSYGAGTGTQYF
TGTGCCAGCAGTTACGGCGCAGGGACCGGGACCCAGTACTTC
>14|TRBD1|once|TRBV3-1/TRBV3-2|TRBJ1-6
CASSRDRAGSPLHF
TGTGCCAGCAGCCGGGACAGGGCTGGATCACCCCTCCACTTT
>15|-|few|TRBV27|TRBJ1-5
CASSLDRSFQQPQHF
TGTGCCAGCAGTTTAGATCGGTCCTTCCAGCAGCCCCAGCATTTT
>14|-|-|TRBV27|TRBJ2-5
CASSSLGQQETQYF
TGTGCCAGCAGTTCGTTGGGACAACAAGAGACCCAGTACTTC
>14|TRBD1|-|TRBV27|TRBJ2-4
CASRQGGNKNIQYF
TGTGCCAGCCGACAGGGGGGGAACAAAAACATTCAGTACTTC
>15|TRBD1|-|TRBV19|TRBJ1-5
CASSRSDRDYQPQHF
TGTGCCAGTAGTAGGTCCGACAGGGACTATCAGCCCCAGCATTTT
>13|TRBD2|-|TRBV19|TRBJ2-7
CANPGTSSDEQYF
TGTGCCAACCCCGGGACTAGCAGCGACGAGCAGTACTTC
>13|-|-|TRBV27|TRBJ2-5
CASSWGLQETQYF
TGTGCCAGCAGTTGGGGATTACAAGAGACCCAGTACTTC
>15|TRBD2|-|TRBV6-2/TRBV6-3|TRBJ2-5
CASSYVLAGVETQYF
TGTGCCAGCAGTTATGTGCTAGCGGGAGTTGAGACCCAGTACTTC
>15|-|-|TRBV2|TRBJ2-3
CASSRSSSSTDTQYF
TGTGCCAGCAGTAGGTCTAGCAGTAGCACAGATACGCAGTATTTT